This entry describes one T cell receptor (beta chain). The data stem from a study of T cell changes during pregnancy in multiple sclerosis. Sequencing was performed with immunoSEQ multiplex PCR; in TCRdb, only in-frame clones are kept and a portion is missing. The sample lists 64,000 or so clones; approximately 92% were seen once. The germline CDR1 and CDR2 sequences are MNHEY and SVGAGI. There are 15 residues in the CDR3. Trimming removed 2 bases from V and 7 bases from J; junction bases left unmatched: 7. Sequences were derived from peripheral blood, sampled in the first trimester of pregnancy. The chain is built from TRBV6-5 and TRBJ2-2, with 7 bases fitting TRBD2. This clonotype originated in a female donor with multiple sclerosis, enrolled in a pregnancy study. The CDR3 protein is CASSYLGGKNGELFF. CDR3 nucleotides: TGTGCCAGCAGTTACCTCGGGGGGAAGAACGGGGAGCTGTTTTTT.